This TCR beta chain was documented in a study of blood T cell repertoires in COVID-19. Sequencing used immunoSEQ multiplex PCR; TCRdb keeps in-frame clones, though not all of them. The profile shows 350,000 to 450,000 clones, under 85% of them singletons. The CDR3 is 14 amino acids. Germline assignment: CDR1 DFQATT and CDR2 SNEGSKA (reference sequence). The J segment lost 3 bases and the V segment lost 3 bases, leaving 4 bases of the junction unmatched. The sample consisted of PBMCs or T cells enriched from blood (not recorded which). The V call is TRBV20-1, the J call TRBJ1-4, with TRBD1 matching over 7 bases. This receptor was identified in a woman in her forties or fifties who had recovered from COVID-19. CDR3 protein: CSASVQGANEKLFF. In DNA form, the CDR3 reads TGCAGTGCTAGTGTGCAGGGGGCTAATGAAAAACTGTTTTTT.